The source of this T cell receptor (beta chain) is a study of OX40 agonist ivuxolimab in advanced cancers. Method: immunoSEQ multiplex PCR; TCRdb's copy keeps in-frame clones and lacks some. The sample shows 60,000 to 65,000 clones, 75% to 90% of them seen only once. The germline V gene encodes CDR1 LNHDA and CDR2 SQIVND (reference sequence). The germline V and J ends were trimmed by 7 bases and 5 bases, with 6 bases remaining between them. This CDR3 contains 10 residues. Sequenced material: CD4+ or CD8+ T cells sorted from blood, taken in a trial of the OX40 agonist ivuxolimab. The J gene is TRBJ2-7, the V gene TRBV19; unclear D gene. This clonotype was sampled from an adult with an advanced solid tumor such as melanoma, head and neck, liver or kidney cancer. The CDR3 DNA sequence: TGTGCCAGTAAGACCGACGAGCAGTACTTC. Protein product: CASKTDEQYF. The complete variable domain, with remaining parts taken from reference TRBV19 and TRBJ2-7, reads DGGITQSPKYLFRKEGQNVTLSCEQNLNHDAMYWYRQDPGQGLRLIYYSQIVNDFQKGDIAEGYSVSREKKESFPLTVTSAQKNPTAFYLCASKTDEQYFGPGTRLTVT.